This TCR beta chain appears in the sequencing data of a study of cytomegalovirus exposure and HLA in healthy donors. Study-wide points: The authors later linked a missense DCLRE1C variant to TCR beta V- and J-gene trimming.

The PCR ran on 60 Vbeta and 13 Jbeta primers. Study processing details: An analysis performed later counted 72 million or so unique TCR beta chains (around 9.9 million of them shared). Assay used: immunoSEQ multiplex PCR; TCRdb lists only in-frame clones, some missing. V and J calls and clone size are copied from that table; D and trimming were computed from the DNA. The sample holds 200,000 to 250,000 clones, more than 65% seen once. Looked up from germline, CDR1 is LNHDA and CDR2 is SQIVND (reference sequence). With 6 bases removed from V and 8 bases from J, the gap between germline ends came to 13 bases. The CDR3 is 12 residues long. In regard to this clone: The antigen is undetermined.

This chain connects TRBV19 to TRBJ1-2, with D possibly TRBD1 on 6 matching bases. The sequencing input was PBMCs. This clonotype was obtained from a woman in her 30s in good health and CMV-seronegative. CDR3 DNA: TGTGCCAGTAGCGAGAGCAGGGGCGGCTACACCTTC. Amino acids: CASSESRGGYTF.